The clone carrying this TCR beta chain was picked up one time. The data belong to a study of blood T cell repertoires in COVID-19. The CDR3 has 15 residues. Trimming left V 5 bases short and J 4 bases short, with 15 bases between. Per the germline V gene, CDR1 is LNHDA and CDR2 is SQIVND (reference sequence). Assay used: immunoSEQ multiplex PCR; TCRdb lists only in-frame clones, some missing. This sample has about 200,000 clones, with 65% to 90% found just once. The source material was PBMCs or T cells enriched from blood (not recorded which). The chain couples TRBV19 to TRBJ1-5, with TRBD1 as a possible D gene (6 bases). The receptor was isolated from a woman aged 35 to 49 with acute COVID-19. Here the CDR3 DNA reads TGTGCCAGTAGTTTCGTCTCAGGGGTTAATCAGCCCCAGCATTTT. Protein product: CASSFVSGVNQPQHF.